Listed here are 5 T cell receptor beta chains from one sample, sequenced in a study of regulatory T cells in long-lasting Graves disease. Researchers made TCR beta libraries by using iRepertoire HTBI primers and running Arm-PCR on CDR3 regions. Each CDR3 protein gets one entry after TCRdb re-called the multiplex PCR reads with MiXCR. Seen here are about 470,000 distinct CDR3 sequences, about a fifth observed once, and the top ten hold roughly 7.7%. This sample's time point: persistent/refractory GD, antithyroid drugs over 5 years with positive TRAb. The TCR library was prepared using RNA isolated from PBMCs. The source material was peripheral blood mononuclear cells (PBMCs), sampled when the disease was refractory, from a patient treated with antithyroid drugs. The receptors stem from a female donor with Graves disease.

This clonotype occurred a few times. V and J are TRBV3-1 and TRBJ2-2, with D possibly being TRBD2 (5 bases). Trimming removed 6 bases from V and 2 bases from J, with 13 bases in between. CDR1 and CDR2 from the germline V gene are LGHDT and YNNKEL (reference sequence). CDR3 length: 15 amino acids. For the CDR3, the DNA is TGTGCCAGCAGAAAATACGGGGATAACACCGGGGAGCTGTTTTTT. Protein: CASRKYGDNTGELFF.

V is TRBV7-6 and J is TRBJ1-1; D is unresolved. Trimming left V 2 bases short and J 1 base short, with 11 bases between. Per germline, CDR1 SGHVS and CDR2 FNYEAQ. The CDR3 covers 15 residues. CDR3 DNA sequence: TGTGCCAGCAGCTTACGGCCCATGGGGAACACTGAAGCTTTCTTT. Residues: CASSLRPMGNTEAFF.

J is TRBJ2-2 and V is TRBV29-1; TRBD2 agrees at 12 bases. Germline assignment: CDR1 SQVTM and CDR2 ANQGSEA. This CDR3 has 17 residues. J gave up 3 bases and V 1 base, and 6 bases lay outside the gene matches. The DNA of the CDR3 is TGCAGCGTTGAAGGTCTAGCGGGAGGGCCCGACACCGGGGAGCTGTTTTTT. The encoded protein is CSVEGLAGGPDTGELFF.

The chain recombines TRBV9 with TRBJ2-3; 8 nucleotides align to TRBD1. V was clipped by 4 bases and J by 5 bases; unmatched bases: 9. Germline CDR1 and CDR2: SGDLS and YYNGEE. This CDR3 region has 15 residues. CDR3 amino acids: CASSPGQGRGDTQYF. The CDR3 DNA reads TGTGCCAGCAGCCCCGGACAGGGAAGGGGAGATACGCAGTATTTT.

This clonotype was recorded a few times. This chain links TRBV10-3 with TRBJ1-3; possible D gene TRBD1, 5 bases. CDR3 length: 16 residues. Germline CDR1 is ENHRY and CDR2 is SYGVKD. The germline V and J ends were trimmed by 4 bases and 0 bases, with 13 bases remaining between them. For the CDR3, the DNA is TGTGCCATCAGTGGGGAGGGACGAGACTCTGGAAACACCATATATTTT. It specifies CAISGEGRDSGNTIYF.